The present T cell receptor (beta chain) was sequenced within a study of cytomegalovirus exposure and HLA in healthy donors. Study results and caveats: Of the V segments, some could not be distinguished, including TRBV6-2 and TRBV6-3, and were excluded.

The germline V gene encodes CDR1 SGHTA and CDR2 FQGNSA. Trimming at V came to 6 bases and at J to 8 bases, leaving 12 bases not matched to a gene. The CDR3 is 15 amino acids. The PCR used 60 Vbeta and 13 Jbeta primers. TCRdb keeps only in-frame clones here, not all; method: immunoSEQ multiplex PCR. The table records over 100,000 clones, around 73% of them present only once. Remarks on this clone: Its specificity is not known.

Sequencing used PBMCs. This TCR was sampled from a man between 35 and 55 years old in good health and CMV-seronegative. The V gene is TRBV7-2, the J gene TRBJ1-4; TRBD1 matches 7 bases. CDR3 sequence: CASSLTGAGREKLFF. DNA for the CDR3: TGTGCCAGCAGTCTTACAGGGGCCGGTCGGGAAAAACTGTTTTTT.